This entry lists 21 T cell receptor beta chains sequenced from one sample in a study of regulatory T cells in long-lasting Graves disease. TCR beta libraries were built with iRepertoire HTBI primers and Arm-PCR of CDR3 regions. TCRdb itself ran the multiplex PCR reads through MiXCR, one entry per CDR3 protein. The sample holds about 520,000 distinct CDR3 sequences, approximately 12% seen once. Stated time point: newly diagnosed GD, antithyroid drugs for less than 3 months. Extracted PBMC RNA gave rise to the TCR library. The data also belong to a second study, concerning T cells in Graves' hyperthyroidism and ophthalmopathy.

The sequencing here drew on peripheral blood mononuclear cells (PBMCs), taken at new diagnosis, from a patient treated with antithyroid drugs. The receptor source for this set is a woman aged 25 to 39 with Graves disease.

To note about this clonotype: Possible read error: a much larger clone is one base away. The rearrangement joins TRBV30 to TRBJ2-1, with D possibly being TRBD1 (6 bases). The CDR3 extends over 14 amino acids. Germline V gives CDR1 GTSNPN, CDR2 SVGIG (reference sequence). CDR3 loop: CAWSVQGSRGRQSF. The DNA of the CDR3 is TGTGCCTGGAGTGTACAGGGTTCCAGGGGTCGGCAGTCCTTC.

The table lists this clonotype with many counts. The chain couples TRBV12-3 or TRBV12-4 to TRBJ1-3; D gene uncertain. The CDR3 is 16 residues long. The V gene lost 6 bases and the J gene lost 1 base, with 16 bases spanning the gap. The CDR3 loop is CASRPPRRRSGNTIYF. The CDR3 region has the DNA TGTGCCAGCAGACCCCCCCGTAGGAGGTCTGGAAACACCATATATTTT.

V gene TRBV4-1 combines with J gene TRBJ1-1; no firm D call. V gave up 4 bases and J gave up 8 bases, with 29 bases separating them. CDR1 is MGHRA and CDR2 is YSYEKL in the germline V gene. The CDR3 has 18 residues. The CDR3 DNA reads TGCGCCAGCAGCCCCCGATGGCTTGATGGAGTACAAACTAAAGAAGCTTTCTTT. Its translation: CASSPRWLDGVQTKEAFF.

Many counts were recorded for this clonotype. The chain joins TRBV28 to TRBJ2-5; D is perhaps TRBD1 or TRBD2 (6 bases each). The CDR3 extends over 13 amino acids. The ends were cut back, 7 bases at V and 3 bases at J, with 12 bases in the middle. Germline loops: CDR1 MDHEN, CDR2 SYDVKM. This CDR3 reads CASTTGGEETQYF. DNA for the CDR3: TGTGCCAGCACGACAGGCGGGGAAGAGACCCAGTACTTC.

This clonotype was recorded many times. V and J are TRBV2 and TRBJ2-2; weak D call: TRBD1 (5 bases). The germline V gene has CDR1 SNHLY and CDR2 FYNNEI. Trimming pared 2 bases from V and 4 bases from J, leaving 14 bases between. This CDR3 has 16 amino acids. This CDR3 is CASSERVWQGTGELFF. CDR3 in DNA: TGTGCCAGCAGTGAACGGGTCTGGCAGGGCACCGGGGAGCTGTTTTTT.

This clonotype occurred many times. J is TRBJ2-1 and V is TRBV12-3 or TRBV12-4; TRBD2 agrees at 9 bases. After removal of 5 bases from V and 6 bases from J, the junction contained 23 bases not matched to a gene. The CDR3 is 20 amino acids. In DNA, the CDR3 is TGTGCCAGCAGTCCCGATAGGCTAGCGGGGAGTCGAGGTTACAGCAATGAGCAGTTCTTC. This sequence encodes CASSPDRLAGSRGYSNEQFF.

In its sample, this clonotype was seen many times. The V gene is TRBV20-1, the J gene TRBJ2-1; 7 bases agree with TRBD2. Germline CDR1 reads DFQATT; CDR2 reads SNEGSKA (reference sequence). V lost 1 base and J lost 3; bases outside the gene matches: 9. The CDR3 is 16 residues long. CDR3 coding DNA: TGCAGTGCTAGAGGAAGGGAAGCGGGATTCTACAATGAGCAGTTCTTC. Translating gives CSARGREAGFYNEQFF.

CDR3 region: CASRYRGDTQYF. The DNA for the CDR3 is TGTGCCAGCAGATATCGGGGAGATACGCAGTATTTT. This chain joins TRBV6-1 and TRBJ2-3; D is possibly TRBD2 (5 bases). Between the trimmed V and J ends, which lost 6 bases and 5 bases, there was a span of 9 bases. This CDR3 contains 12 residues. Germline assignment: CDR1 MNHNS and CDR2 SASEGT.

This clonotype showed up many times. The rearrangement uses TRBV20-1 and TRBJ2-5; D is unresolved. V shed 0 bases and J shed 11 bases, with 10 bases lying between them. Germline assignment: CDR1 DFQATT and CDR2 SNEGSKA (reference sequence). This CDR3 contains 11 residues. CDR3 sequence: CSARDHKSQYF. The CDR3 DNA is TGCAGTGCTAGAGACCACAAATCTCAGTACTTC.

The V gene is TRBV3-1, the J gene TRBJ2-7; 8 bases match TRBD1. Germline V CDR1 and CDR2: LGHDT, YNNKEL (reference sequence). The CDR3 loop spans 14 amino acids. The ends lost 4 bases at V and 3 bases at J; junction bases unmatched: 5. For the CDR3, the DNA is TGTGCCAGCAGCCCGGGACAGGTTCTCTACGAGCAGTACTTC. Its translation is CASSPGQVLYEQYF.

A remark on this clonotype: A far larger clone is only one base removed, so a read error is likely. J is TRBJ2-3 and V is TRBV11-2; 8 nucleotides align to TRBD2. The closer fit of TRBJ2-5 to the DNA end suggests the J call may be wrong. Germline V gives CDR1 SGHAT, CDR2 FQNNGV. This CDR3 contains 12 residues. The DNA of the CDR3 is TGTGCCAGCAGCTCGAGGCGGGAGGCCCAGTACTTC. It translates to CASSSRREAQYF.

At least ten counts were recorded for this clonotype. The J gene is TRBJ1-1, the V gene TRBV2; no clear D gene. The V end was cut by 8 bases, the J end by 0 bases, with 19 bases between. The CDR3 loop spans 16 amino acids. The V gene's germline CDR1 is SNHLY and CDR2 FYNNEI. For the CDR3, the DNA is TGTGCCAGCCCAGGCTACAGAGGATCCTTGAACACTGAAGCTTTCTTT. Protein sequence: CASPGYRGSLNTEAFF.

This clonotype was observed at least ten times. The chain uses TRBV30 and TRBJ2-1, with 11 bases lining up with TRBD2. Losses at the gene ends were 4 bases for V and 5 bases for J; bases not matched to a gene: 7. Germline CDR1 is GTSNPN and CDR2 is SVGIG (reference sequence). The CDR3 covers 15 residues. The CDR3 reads CAWNRIAGGNNEQFF. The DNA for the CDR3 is TGTGCCTGGAATCGTATAGCGGGAGGGAACAATGAGCAGTTCTTC. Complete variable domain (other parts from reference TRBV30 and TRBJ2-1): SQTIHQWPATLVQPVGSPLSLECTVEGTSNPNLYWYRQAAGRGLQLLFYSVGIGQISSEVPQNLSASRPQDRQFILSSKKLLLSDSGFYLCAWNRIAGGNNEQFFGPGTRLTVL.

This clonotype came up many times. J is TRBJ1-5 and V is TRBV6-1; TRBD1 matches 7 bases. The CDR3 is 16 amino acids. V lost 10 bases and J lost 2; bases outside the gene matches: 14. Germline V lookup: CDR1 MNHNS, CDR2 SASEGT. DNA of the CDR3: TGTGCCATTATGGTCCCGGGGAGGGGGCGCAATCAGCCCCAGCATTTT. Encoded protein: CAIMVPGRGRNQPQHF.

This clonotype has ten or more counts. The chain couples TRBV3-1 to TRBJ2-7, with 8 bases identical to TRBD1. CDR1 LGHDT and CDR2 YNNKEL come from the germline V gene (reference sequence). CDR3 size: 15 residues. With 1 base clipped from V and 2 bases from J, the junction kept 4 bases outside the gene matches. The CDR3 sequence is CASSQARQGPYEQYF. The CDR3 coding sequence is TGTGCCAGCAGCCAAGCACGACAGGGGCCCTACGAGCAGTACTTC.

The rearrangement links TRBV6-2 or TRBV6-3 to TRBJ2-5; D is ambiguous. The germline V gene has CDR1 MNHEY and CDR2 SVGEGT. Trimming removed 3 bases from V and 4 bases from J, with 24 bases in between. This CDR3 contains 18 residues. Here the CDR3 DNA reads TGTGCCAGCAGTTATCGCTGGGTCGCCACTCCCGGCCGAGAGACCCAGTACTTC. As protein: CASSYRWVATPGRETQYF.

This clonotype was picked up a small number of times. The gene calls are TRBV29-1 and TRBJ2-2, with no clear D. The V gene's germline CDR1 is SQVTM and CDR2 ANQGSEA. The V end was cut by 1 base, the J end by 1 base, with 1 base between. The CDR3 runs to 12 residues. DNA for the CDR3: TGCAGCGTTGAAGGGAACACCGGGGAGCTGTTTTTT. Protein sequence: CSVEGNTGELFF.

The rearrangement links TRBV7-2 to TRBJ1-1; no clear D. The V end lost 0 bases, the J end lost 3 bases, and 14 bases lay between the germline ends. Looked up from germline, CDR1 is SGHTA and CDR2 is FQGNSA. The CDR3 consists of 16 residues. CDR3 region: CASSLARIPTDTEAFF. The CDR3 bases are TGTGCCAGCAGCTTAGCTCGGATCCCAACGGACACTGAAGCTTTCTTT.

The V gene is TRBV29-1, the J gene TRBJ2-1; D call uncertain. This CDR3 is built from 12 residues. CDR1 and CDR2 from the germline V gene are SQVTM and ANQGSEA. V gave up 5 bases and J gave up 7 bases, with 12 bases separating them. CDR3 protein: CSVWAERNEQFF. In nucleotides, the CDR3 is TGCAGCGTTTGGGCCGAGAGGAATGAGCAGTTCTTC.

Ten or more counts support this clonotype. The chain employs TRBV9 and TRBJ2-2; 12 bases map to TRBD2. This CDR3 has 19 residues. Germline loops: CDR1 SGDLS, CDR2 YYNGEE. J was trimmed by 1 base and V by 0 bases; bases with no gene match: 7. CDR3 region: CASSVGLAGGLGNTGELFF. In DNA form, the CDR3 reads TGTGCCAGCAGCGTAGGCCTAGCGGGAGGGCTGGGGAACACCGGGGAGCTGTTTTTT.

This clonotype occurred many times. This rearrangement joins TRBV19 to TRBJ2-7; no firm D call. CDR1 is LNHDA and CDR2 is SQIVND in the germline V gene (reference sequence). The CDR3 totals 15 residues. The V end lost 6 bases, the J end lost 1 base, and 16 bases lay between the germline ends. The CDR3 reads CASSEELAISYEQYF. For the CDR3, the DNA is TGTGCCAGTAGCGAAGAATTGGCGATTTCCTACGAGCAGTACTTC.